Following are 24 T cell receptor beta chains from one sample sequenced in a study of T cell responses to AZD1222 COVID-19 vaccine. Data came from immunoSEQ multiplex PCR; TCRdb stores just in-frame clones and leaves some out. The sample has 110,000 or so clones, just over 85% seen once. The material was peripheral blood, obtained 28 days after the second AZD1222 dose. The receptor source for this set is an adult who received the AZD1222 COVID-19 vaccine.

The rearrangement joins TRBV27 to TRBJ2-7; D is possibly TRBD2 (6 bases). This CDR3 region has 14 residues. CDR1 and CDR2 from the germline V gene are MNHEY and SMNVEV (reference sequence). V was shortened by 2 bases and J by 6 bases, with 14 bases between the two germline ends. Here the CDR3 reads CASSLKVGRSEQYF. In nucleotides, the CDR3 is TGTGCCAGCAGTTTAAAGGTGGGGAGGTCCGAGCAGTACTTC.

The chain employs TRBV6-6 and TRBJ2-6; tentatively, D is TRBD1 or TRBD2 (5 bases each). This CDR3 region has 20 residues. Trimming left V 6 bases short and J 0 bases short, with 24 bases between. CDR1 and CDR2 from the germline V gene are MNHNY and SVGAGI (reference sequence). CDR3 region: CASSQTRDPGLSSGANVLTF. Here the CDR3 DNA reads TGTGCCAGCAGCCAAACACGGGACCCAGGGTTGAGCTCTGGGGCCAACGTCCTGACTTTC.

The V and J genes are TRBV28 and TRBJ2-1; 7 bases fit TRBD2. The CDR3 extends over 15 amino acids. V gave up 6 bases and J gave up 3 bases; unmatched junction bases: 8. Germline V lookup: CDR1 MDHEN, CDR2 SYDVKM. The CDR3 bases are TGTGCCAGCAGCTCCGGCGGGAGCGACTACAATGAGCAGTTCTTC. Protein: CASSSGGSDYNEQFF.

The V call is TRBV6-2 or TRBV6-3, the J call TRBJ2-5; D gene ambiguous. This CDR3 has 14 residues. Trimming cost V 2 bases and J 2 bases, with 9 bases left between them. From germline, CDR1 is MNHEY and CDR2 SVGEGT. Here the CDR3 reads CASSYRVEQETQYF. The CDR3 nucleotides are TGTGCCAGCAGTTACAGGGTAGAGCAAGAGACCCAGTACTTC.

This chain links TRBV7-9 with TRBJ2-1; 10 bases align to TRBD2. The V and J ends lost 0 bases and 8 bases, in that order; junction bases with no gene match: 4. The CDR3 extends over 15 amino acids. Germline CDR1 reads SEHNR; CDR2 reads FQNEAQ (reference sequence). The CDR3 nucleotides are TGTGCCAGCAGCTTAGCACTAGCGGGAAGTGATGAGCAGTTCTTC. Amino acids: CASSLALAGSDEQFF.

The chain employs TRBV5-8 and TRBJ2-2; TRBD1 matches at 7 bases. Germline V gene sequence: CDR1 SGHTS, CDR2 YDEGEE. V lost 3 bases, J lost 6 bases, and 2 bases stayed unmatched. The CDR3 sequence is 13 residues long. The CDR3 spells CASSSTGPGELFF. In DNA, the CDR3 is TGTGCCAGCAGCTCGACAGGGCCCGGGGAGCTGTTTTTT.

The V and J genes are TRBV10-3 and TRBJ2-7, with 7 bases aligning to TRBD2. Germline V gene data show CDR1 as ENHRY and CDR2 as SYGVKD. This CDR3 region has 14 residues. The V and J ends lost 10 bases and 0 bases, in that order; junction bases with no gene match: 9. CDR3 residues: CATALGGNSYEQYF. The CDR3 bases are TGTGCCACCGCTTTGGGGGGGAACTCCTACGAGCAGTACTTC.

The chain has TRBV7-2 and TRBJ2-2; the D is unclear. The ends were cut back, 5 bases at V and 7 bases at J, with 14 bases in the middle. Germline V gene lookup returns CDR1 SGHTA and CDR2 FQGNSA. The CDR3 is 14 amino acids. CDR3 DNA: TGTGCCAGCAGCGCGTTCGTTCCGGACGGGGAGCTGTTTTTT. Translation gives CASSAFVPDGELFF.

V is TRBV12-5 and J is TRBJ2-3, with 8 bases identical to TRBD2. The CDR3 is 16 amino acids. The V gene end was trimmed by 2 bases and the J gene end by 0 bases; junction bases not matched to a gene: 4. Germline values: CDR1 LGHNT, CDR2 FRNRAP. Here the CDR3 DNA reads TGTGCTAGTGGTTTGATTCTAGCGGGTAGCACAGATACGCAGTATTTT. This translates into CASGLILAGSTDTQYF.

This sequence joins TRBV6-5 and TRBJ2-2; D is perhaps TRBD1 or TRBD2 (5 bases each). Germline CDR1 and CDR2: MNHEY and SVGAGI. The germline V and J ends were trimmed by 2 bases and 5 bases, with 9 bases remaining between them. The CDR3 contains 14 residues. CDR3 amino acids: CASSYGWGTGELFF. The CDR3 nucleotides are TGTGCCAGCAGTTACGGTTGGGGGACCGGGGAGCTGTTTTTT.

The rearrangement links TRBV5-1 to TRBJ1-2; a weak D match, TRBD1 (5 bases). Germline assignment: CDR1 SGHRS and CDR2 YFSETQ. The V and J ends lost 1 base and 4 bases respectively, with 14 bases between them. This CDR3 is 15 amino acids long. CDR3 coding DNA: TGCGCCAGCAGCTTGCAAGACGGGACGGGCTATGGCTACACCTTC. It is translated as CASSLQDGTGYGYTF.

V gene TRBV7-2 combines with J gene TRBJ1-5; D unresolved. This CDR3 contains 13 residues. Germline loops: CDR1 SGHTA, CDR2 FQGNSA. The V and J ends lost 3 bases and 6 bases respectively, with 9 bases between them. In DNA form, the CDR3 reads TGTGCCAGCAGCTTTGGGTTAGGTCAGCCCCAGCATTTT. The encoded protein is CASSFGLGQPQHF.

The V and J genes are TRBV6-5 and TRBJ1-2, with D possibly matching TRBD1 (6 bases). Germline V CDR1 and CDR2: MNHEY, SVGAGI. This CDR3 contains 14 residues. CDR3 residues: CGEALQGGGYGYTF. CDR3 in DNA: TGTGGCGAGGCCTTACAGGGTGGGGGGTATGGCTACACCTTC.

The rearrangement joins TRBV6-4 to TRBJ1-2, with TRBD1 matching over 12 bases. CDR3 length: 13 residues. The germline gives CDR1 MRHNA, CDR2 SNTAGT. The junction had 4 bases not matched to a gene; V was cut back by 6 bases and J by 8 bases. CDR3 nucleotide sequence: TGTGCCAGCAGGACCGGGACAGGGGGCGGCTACACCTTC. This sequence encodes CASRTGTGGGYTF.

The gene calls are TRBV24-1 and TRBJ2-1; 10 bases agree with TRBD2. CDR1 KGHDR and CDR2 SFDVKD come from the germline V gene. CDR3 length: 16 residues. V trimming: 3 bases; J trimming: 9 bases; junction bases outside the gene matches: 10. The CDR3 nucleotides are TGTGCCACCAGTGATCTGCTCCAGAGCGGGGGGGCTGAGCAGTTCTTC. The encoded protein is CATSDLLQSGGAEQFF.

The chain uses TRBV29-1 and TRBJ1-2, with D maybe TRBD1 (5 bases). This CDR3 is 12 amino acids long. Trimming took 4 bases from V and 6 from J, leaving 12 bases between them. Per germline, CDR1 SQVTM and CDR2 ANQGSEA. The CDR3 region has the DNA TGCAGCGTTGGGGGGGGAAGTGATGGCTACACCTTC. Protein sequence: CSVGGGSDGYTF.

The chain has TRBV12-5 and TRBJ2-3, with D perhaps matching TRBD1 (7 bases). The germline V gene encodes CDR1 LGHNT and CDR2 FRNRAP. The CDR3 is made up of 17 amino acids. Trimming removed 0 bases at V and 3 bases at J, with 16 bases between. In nucleotides, the CDR3 is TGTGCTAGTGGTTTGGTAGTCCAGGGGGGTAAGACAGATACGCAGTATTTT. Translated: CASGLVVQGGKTDTQYF. The complete variable domain, with remaining parts taken from reference TRBV12-5 and TRBJ2-3, reads DARVTQTPRHKVTEMGQEVTMRCQPILGHNTVFWYRQTMMQGLELLAYFRNRAPLDDSGMPKDRFSAEMPDATLATLKIQPSEPRDSAVYFCASGLVVQGGKTDTQYFGPGTRLTVL.

This chain connects TRBV9 to TRBJ2-7; D possibly matches TRBD1 or TRBD2 (5 bases each). This CDR3 comprises 13 residues. In germline, CDR1 is SGDLS, CDR2 YYNGEE. V shed 0 bases and J shed 9 bases, with 13 bases lying between them. The CDR3 sequence: CASSVGEGHGQYF. DNA of the CDR3: TGTGCCAGCAGCGTAGGTGAGGGGCACGGGCAGTACTTC. The full variable domain, with the rest looked up from reference TRBV9 and TRBJ2-7, is DSGVTQTPKHLITATGQRVTLRCSPRSGDLSVYWYQQSLDQGLQFLIQYYNGEERAKGNILERFSAQQFPDLHSELNLSSLELGDSALYFCASSVGEGHGQYFGPGTRLTVT.

The rearrangement joins TRBV19 to TRBJ1-6; D is possibly TRBD1 (5 bases). V gave up 5 bases and J gave up 7 bases, with 9 bases separating them. The CDR3 is made up of 13 amino acids. Germline V CDR1 and CDR2: LNHDA, SQIVND (reference sequence). The CDR3 bases are TGTGCCAGTAGTGATGACAGCAATTCACCCCTCCACTTT. This encodes CASSDDSNSPLHF. The variable domain in full, with the rest retrieved from reference TRBV19 and TRBJ1-6, is DGGITQSPKYLFRKEGQNVTLSCEQNLNHDAMYWYRQDPGQGLRLIYYSQIVNDFQKGDIAEGYSVSREKKESFPLTVTSAQKNPTAFYLCASSDDSNSPLHFGNGTRLTVT.

This clone was recorded a few times. This chain connects TRBV29-1 to TRBJ1-2; D is unresolved. This CDR3 spans 14 amino acids. With 4 bases removed from V and 3 bases from J, the gap between germline ends came to 15 bases. Germline V gene lookup returns CDR1 SQVTM and CDR2 ANQGSEA. CDR3 amino acids: CSVVEGGVHYGYTF. Here the CDR3 DNA reads TGCAGCGTTGTTGAGGGTGGTGTGCACTATGGCTACACCTTC.

The chain is built from TRBV6-5 and TRBJ2-2; D gene unclear. The CDR3 runs 14 residues. Germline loops: CDR1 MNHEY, CDR2 SVGAGI. Trimming shortened V by 4 bases and J by 8 bases, and 14 bases separated the two germline ends. The CDR3 DNA sequence: TGTGCCAGCAGTTGGGCCCCTCACCCGGGGGAGCTGTTTTTT. Its protein is CASSWAPHPGELFF.

This clone came up once. The rearrangement links TRBV5-1 to TRBJ2-1, with a weak D call TRBD1 (6 bases). The CDR3 runs to 14 residues. Deletions cut 4 bases from V and 0 bases from J, with 8 bases between. Germline CDR1 reads SGHRS; CDR2 reads YFSETQ. DNA of the CDR3: TGCGCCAGCAGCGTGGACAGCTCCTACAATGAGCAGTTCTTC. The encoded protein is CASSVDSSYNEQFF.

The chain links TRBV19 to TRBJ1-4; TRBD1 might be the D (5 bases). The germline V gene encodes CDR1 LNHDA and CDR2 SQIVND (reference sequence). This CDR3 is 16 amino acids long. V shed 5 bases and J shed 10 bases, with 23 bases lying between them. CDR3 DNA sequence: TGTGCCAGTAGTGGACGGTCCGGGACGGCCTGGGGAAAACTGTTTTTT. Protein: CASSGRSGTAWGKLFF.

The chain recombines TRBV5-8 with TRBJ2-7, with unresolved D. The V gene's germline CDR1 is SGHTS and CDR2 YDEGEE. Between the trimmed V and J ends, which lost 4 bases and 5 bases, there was a span of 19 bases. The CDR3 sequence is 15 residues long. CDR3 protein: CASSHLTRIPHEQYF. CDR3 DNA: TGTGCCAGCAGCCATCTTACTCGGATACCCCACGAGCAGTACTTC.